The 2 T cell receptor beta chains given below trace back to one sample, sequenced in a study of blood T cell repertoires in COVID-19. Method: immunoSEQ multiplex PCR; TCRdb's copy keeps in-frame clones and lacks some. The table includes roughly 400,000 clones, about 89% detected once. The sample taken for sequencing was peripheral blood. The receptors shown here come from a woman aged 60-70 years with COVID-19, enrolled during active disease.

This chain links TRBV28 with TRBJ2-3, with D perhaps TRBD1 (5 bases). V gave up 4 bases and J gave up 1 base, with 15 bases separating them. Germline CDR1 and CDR2: MDHEN and SYDVKM. This CDR3 is 16 amino acids long. This CDR3 is CASSSPRSRGTDTQYF. CDR3 in DNA: TGTGCCAGCAGTTCCCCAAGGTCCAGGGGCACAGATACGCAGTATTTT.

CDR3 residues: CASSFLGGWETQYF. CDR3 DNA sequence: TGTGCCAGCAGCTTCCTCGGGGGTTGGGAGACCCAGTACTTC. This chain links TRBV7-9 with TRBJ2-5; D perhaps matches TRBD2 (6 bases). This CDR3 comprises 14 residues. CDR1 is SEHNR, CDR2 FQNEAQ, per germline (reference sequence). V lost 3 bases to trimming and J lost 5 bases, with 13 bases between them.